These T cell receptor beta chains were read from a single sample in a study of T cells in Graves' hyperthyroidism and ophthalmopathy. TCRdb re-called the multiplex PCR reads through MiXCR, storing one row per CDR3 protein. The data show around 340,000 distinct CDR3 sequences, roughly 13% seen once. The sequencing sample was made of blood. The source is a woman younger than 45 with Graves' hyperthyroidism. Both conserved end residues are part of each CDR3. Fields, in order: D gene, J gene, clone size, V gene, CDR3 DNA, CDR3 protein. D genes are given only for firm matches. Only some rows state a clone size, as once, few, many or a class for expanded clones.

D gene: TRBD1
J gene: TRBJ2-7
clone size: many
V gene: TRBV28
CDR3 DNA: TGTGCCAGCAGCCCCGGGACAGGCGTTTCCTACGAGCAGTACTTC
CDR3 protein: CASSPGTGVSYEQYF

D gene: -
J gene: TRBJ2-3
clone size: -
V gene: TRBV13
CDR3 DNA: TGTGCCAGCAGCCCTTGGGACTTGACAGATACGCAGTATTTT
CDR3 protein: CASSPWDLTDTQYF

D gene: -
J gene: TRBJ1-5
clone size: few
V gene: TRBV15
CDR3 DNA: TGTGCCACCAGCAGAGACGAACCAGGGACCTGGGGCAATCAGCCCCAGCATTTT
CDR3 protein: CATSRDEPGTWGNQPQHF

D gene: -
J gene: TRBJ1-6
clone size: many
V gene: TRBV2
CDR3 DNA: TGTGCCAGCAGTGTACAGGGAGGGACCTATAATTCACCCCTCCACTTT
CDR3 protein: CASSVQGGTYNSPLHF

D gene: -
J gene: TRBJ1-1
clone size: few
V gene: TRBV30
CDR3 DNA: TGTGCCTGGACTTTAACGGGAAACACTGAAGCTTTCTTT
CDR3 protein: CAWTLTGNTEAFF

D gene: -
J gene: TRBJ2-7
clone size: few
V gene: TRBV28
CDR3 DNA: TGTGCCAGCAGTTGGAAAGCAGCGAGGGACTGGACGGTGGGTGAGCAGTACTTC
CDR3 protein: CASSWKAARDWTVGEQYF

D gene: -
J gene: TRBJ2-3
clone size: few
V gene: TRBV6-7
CDR3 DNA: TGTGCCAGCAGTTACTGGGTAGATACGCAGTATTTT
CDR3 protein: CASSYWVDTQYF

D gene: -
J gene: TRBJ2-3
clone size: many
V gene: TRBV12-3/TRBV12-4
CDR3 DNA: TGTGCCAGCAAGCGCGGGAGCACAGATACGCAGTATTTT
CDR3 protein: CASKRGSTDTQYF

D gene: -
J gene: TRBJ2-1
clone size: -
V gene: TRBV5-6
CDR3 DNA: TGTGCCAGCAGACGCCCCTACGGGAGTTACAATGAGCAGTTCTTC
CDR3 protein: CASRRPYGSYNEQFF

D gene: -
J gene: TRBJ1-6
clone size: -
V gene: TRBV20-1
CDR3 DNA: TGCAGTGCTCCGGACTACGGGGGGGGTGGGCCCCTCCACTTT
CDR3 protein: CSAPDYGGGGPLHF

D gene: TRBD2
J gene: TRBJ2-1
clone size: many
V gene: TRBV29-1
CDR3 DNA: TGCAGCGTTCAGGAACCGGGACTAGCTACCTACAATGAGCAGTTCTTC
CDR3 protein: CSVQEPGLATYNEQFF

D gene: -
J gene: TRBJ1-3
clone size: few
V gene: TRBV5-1
CDR3 DNA: TGCGCCAGCAGCCCGGGGGACGGTGGAAACACCATATATTTT
CDR3 protein: CASSPGDGGNTIYF

D gene: -
J gene: TRBJ2-7
clone size: -
V gene: TRBV20-1
CDR3 DNA: TGCAGTGCAGGGGTCCAGGACCTTTACGAGCAGTACTTC
CDR3 protein: CSAGVQDLYEQYF

D gene: -
J gene: TRBJ2-3
clone size: many
V gene: TRBV12-3/TRBV12-4
CDR3 DNA: TGTGCCAGCATGCGACTTCCTAGCACAGATACGCAGTATTTT
CDR3 protein: CASMRLPSTDTQYF

D gene: TRBD1
J gene: TRBJ2-7
clone size: few
V gene: TRBV3-1
CDR3 DNA: TGTGCCAGCAGCCAAGGTTTACCGGGACAGGGGATATACGAGCAGTACTTC
CDR3 protein: CASSQGLPGQGIYEQYF

D gene: -
J gene: TRBJ1-1
clone size: few
V gene: TRBV7-6
CDR3 DNA: TGTGCCAGCAGCCCCGGGCCCAGGGAGAACACTGAAGCTTTCTTT
CDR3 protein: CASSPGPRENTEAFF

D gene: -
J gene: TRBJ2-2
clone size: -
V gene: TRBV6-2/TRBV6-3
CDR3 DNA: TGTGCCAGCAGCCAAAGGGGGGCCGGGGAGCTGTTTTTT
CDR3 protein: CASSQRGAGELFF

D gene: -
J gene: TRBJ1-1
clone size: many
V gene: TRBV2
CDR3 DNA: TGTGCCAGCAGTCGGTCCCCCCGACTCACCGTGAACACTGAAGCTTTCTTT
CDR3 protein: CASSRSPRLTVNTEAFF

D gene: TRBD2
J gene: TRBJ2-7
clone size: many
V gene: TRBV11-1
CDR3 DNA: TGTGCCAGCAGCCCCGGGACTAGCGGGATGTACGAGCAGTACTTC
CDR3 protein: CASSPGTSGMYEQYF

D gene: TRBD2
J gene: TRBJ2-5
clone size: many
V gene: TRBV12-3/TRBV12-4
CDR3 DNA: TGTGCCAGCAGTGTGACTAGCCGGGAGACCCAGTACTTC
CDR3 protein: CASSVTSRETQYF

D gene: -
J gene: TRBJ1-5
clone size: -
V gene: TRBV5-6
CDR3 DNA: TGTGCCAGCAGCCTGGGACCGACTAGCAATCAGCCCCAGCATTTT
CDR3 protein: CASSLGPTSNQPQHF

D gene: -
J gene: TRBJ2-7
clone size: few
V gene: TRBV6-1
CDR3 DNA: TGTGCCAGCAGTGAAGCGTTGGGATCTTTGGACAACCACTACGAGCAGTACTTC
CDR3 protein: CASSEALGSLDNHYEQYF

D gene: -
J gene: TRBJ2-5
clone size: many
V gene: TRBV27
CDR3 DNA: TGTGCCAGCAGTTTATCGACCAGCCAAGAGACCCAGTACTTC
CDR3 protein: CASSLSTSQETQYF

D gene: -
J gene: TRBJ2-1
clone size: -
V gene: TRBV19
CDR3 DNA: TGTGCCAGTAGTATGACTAGTAGCATTCCGTACAATGAGCAGTTCTTC
CDR3 protein: CASSMTSSIPYNEQFF

D gene: -
J gene: TRBJ1-5
clone size: many
V gene: TRBV2
CDR3 DNA: TGTGCCAGCAGTAAGCAGGGAGGTAGCAATCAGCCCCAGCATTTT
CDR3 protein: CASSKQGGSNQPQHF

D gene: -
J gene: TRBJ1-5
clone size: many
V gene: TRBV28
CDR3 DNA: TGTGCCAGCAGTTTAAGGGGAAATCCCCAGCATTTT
CDR3 protein: CASSLRGNPQHF

D gene: -
J gene: TRBJ2-3
clone size: few
V gene: TRBV10-3
CDR3 DNA: TGTGCCATCAGTGAAGAGGGGTTTACGCAGTATTTT
CDR3 protein: CAISEEGFTQYF

D gene: TRBD1
J gene: TRBJ1-6
clone size: -
V gene: TRBV7-9
CDR3 DNA: TGTGCCAGCAGCACGGGGGACAGTAATTCACCCCTCCACTTT
CDR3 protein: CASSTGDSNSPLHF

D gene: TRBD2
J gene: TRBJ2-1
clone size: many
V gene: TRBV28
CDR3 DNA: TGTGCCAGCAGGCCCCACGTAGTCACGGGAGGGGGTGAGCAGTTCTTC
CDR3 protein: CASRPHVVTGGGEQFF

D gene: -
J gene: TRBJ2-4
clone size: few
V gene: TRBV28
CDR3 DNA: TGTGCCAGCAGTTGGGCGGGGGCCAAAAACATTCAGTACTTC
CDR3 protein: CASSWAGAKNIQYF

D gene: -
J gene: TRBJ2-7
clone size: many
V gene: TRBV6-1
CDR3 DNA: TGTGCCAGCAGTTACGGGGTAGCTGGCTACGAGCAGTACTTC
CDR3 protein: CASSYGVAGYEQYF

D gene: -
J gene: TRBJ1-4
clone size: few
V gene: TRBV19
CDR3 DNA: TGTGCCAGTAGCCCTCATGGAGCAACTAATGAAAAACTGTTTTTT
CDR3 protein: CASSPHGATNEKLFF

D gene: TRBD2
J gene: TRBJ2-7
clone size: -
V gene: TRBV20-1
CDR3 DNA: TGCAGTGGGACGGGAGGGCGCTACGAGCAGTACTTC
CDR3 protein: CSGTGGRYEQYF

D gene: -
J gene: TRBJ2-2
clone size: -
V gene: TRBV19
CDR3 DNA: TGTGCCAGTAGTCCAGGGGGGGCCGGGGAGCTGTTTTTT
CDR3 protein: CASSPGGAGELFF

D gene: -
J gene: TRBJ1-1
clone size: -
V gene: TRBV12-3/TRBV12-4
CDR3 DNA: TGTGCCAGCTTATCTTGGGACACTGAAGCTTTCTTT
CDR3 protein: CASLSWDTEAFF

D gene: TRBD2
J gene: TRBJ2-7
clone size: many
V gene: TRBV2
CDR3 DNA: TGTGCCAGCAGTGAGTTTAGCGGGAGCTTAAACGAGCAGTACTTC
CDR3 protein: CASSEFSGSLNEQYF

D gene: TRBD2
J gene: TRBJ2-1
clone size: -
V gene: TRBV19
CDR3 DNA: TGTGCCGGGGGGGGGGGCTCCTACAATGAGCAGTTCTTC
CDR3 protein: CAGGGGSYNEQFF

D gene: -
J gene: TRBJ2-1
clone size: -
V gene: TRBV14
CDR3 DNA: TGTGCCAGCAGCCAAGCGCTCGGCGATATGGTCTATGAGCAGTTCTTC
CDR3 protein: CASSQALGDMVYEQFF

D gene: TRBD1
J gene: TRBJ1-4
clone size: few
V gene: TRBV6-2/TRBV6-3
CDR3 DNA: TGTGCCAGCAGGAGGATTCAGGGGGATAATGAAAAACTGTTTTTT
CDR3 protein: CASRRIQGDNEKLFF

D gene: -
J gene: TRBJ2-2
clone size: many
V gene: TRBV27
CDR3 DNA: TGTGCCAGCAGTTTGGGCATCAACACCGGGGAGCTGTTTTTT
CDR3 protein: CASSLGINTGELFF

D gene: -
J gene: TRBJ2-7
clone size: -
V gene: TRBV2
CDR3 DNA: TGTGCCAGCAGTGAATGGCCCTACGAGCAGTACTTC
CDR3 protein: CASSEWPYEQYF

D gene: TRBD2
J gene: TRBJ2-3
clone size: many
V gene: TRBV9
CDR3 DNA: TGTGCCAGCAGCTACTCGAGCGGGAGGGAAACAGATACGCAGTATTTT
CDR3 protein: CASSYSSGRETDTQYF